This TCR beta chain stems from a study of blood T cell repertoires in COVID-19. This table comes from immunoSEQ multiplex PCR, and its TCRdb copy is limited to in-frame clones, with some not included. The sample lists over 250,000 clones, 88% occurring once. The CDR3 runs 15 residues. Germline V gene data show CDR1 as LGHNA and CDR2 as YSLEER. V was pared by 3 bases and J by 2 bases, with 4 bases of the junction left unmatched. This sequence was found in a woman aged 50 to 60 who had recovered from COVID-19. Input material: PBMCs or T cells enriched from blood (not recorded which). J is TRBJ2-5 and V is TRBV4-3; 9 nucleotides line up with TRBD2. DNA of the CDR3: TGCGCCAGCAGCCAGGATAGCGGGAGTCAAGAGACCCAGTACTTC. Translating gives CASSQDSGSQETQYF.